The 30 T cell receptor beta chains below were found in one sample sequenced in a study of cytomegalovirus exposure and HLA in healthy donors. The study ran its PCR with 60 Vbeta and 13 Jbeta primers. TCRdb keeps only in-frame clones here, not all; method: immunoSEQ multiplex PCR. The sample lists 100,000 to 150,000 clones; around four fifths were seen once. Sequences were obtained from PBMCs. These receptors were obtained from a man younger than 35 in good health and CMV-seropositive.

The CDR3 is CAAHRDRGQDTQYF. CDR3 nucleotide sequence: TGTGCCGCCCACCGGGACAGGGGGCAAGATACGCAGTATTTT. The chain couples TRBV2 to TRBJ2-3; 12 bases fit TRBD1. After removal of 11 bases from V and 5 bases from J, the junction contained 8 bases not matched to a gene. Germline V gene data show CDR1 as SNHLY and CDR2 as FYNNEI. This CDR3 comprises 14 residues.

V and J are TRBV7-9 and TRBJ1-1; a weak D match, TRBD1 (5 bases). From germline, CDR1 is SEHNR and CDR2 FQNEAQ (reference sequence). Between the trimmed V and J ends, which lost 3 bases and 1 base, there was a span of 9 bases. The length of the CDR3 is 14 residues. CDR3 nucleotides: TGTGCCAGCAGCTTTGCAGGGCCGAACACTGAAGCTTTCTTT. Protein product: CASSFAGPNTEAFF.

This clone showed up just a few times. The chain recombines TRBV19 with TRBJ1-6; D perhaps matches TRBD1 (5 bases). The germline V gene has CDR1 LNHDA and CDR2 SQIVND (reference sequence). The CDR3 spans 14 residues. Trimming left V 2 bases short and J 5 bases short, with 7 bases between. CDR3 nucleotide sequence: TGTGCCAGTAGTATATTGACAGATAATTCACCCCTCCACTTT. This codes for CASSILTDNSPLHF.

The CDR3 loop reads CATGTGGMANEKLFF. The CDR3 DNA reads TGTGCCACAGGGACAGGGGGCATGGCTAATGAAAAACTGTTTTTT. The chain carries TRBV28 and TRBJ1-4; 12 positions match TRBD1. From germline, CDR1 is MDHEN and CDR2 SYDVKM. The ends lost 10 bases at V and 3 bases at J; junction bases unmatched: 6. The CDR3 runs to 15 residues.

This chain uses TRBV13 with TRBJ2-7; 7 bases fit TRBD1. V gave up 0 bases and J gave up 11 bases; unmatched junction bases: 4. The germline CDR1 and CDR2 sequences are PRHDT and FYEKMQ (reference sequence). This CDR3 contains 12 residues. This chain's CDR3 is CASSLGRGQEYF. The CDR3 bases are TGTGCCAGCAGCTTAGGCCGAGGACAGGAGTACTTC.

Only one count was recorded for this clone. This rearrangement joins TRBV27 to TRBJ1-5; D is unresolved. The germline V gene has CDR1 MNHEY and CDR2 SMNVEV (reference sequence). V lost 8 bases and J 5 bases, leaving 13 bases between the germline ends. The CDR3 is 13 residues long. The CDR3 coding sequence is TGTGCCAGCTCCCTCGGCAGGTATCAGCCCCAGCATTTT. Protein sequence: CASSLGRYQPQHF.

This rearrangement joins TRBV11-2 to TRBJ1-1; no firm D call. The length of the CDR3 is 14 residues. Trimming shortened V by 6 bases and J by 6 bases, and 17 bases separated the two germline ends. Germline V gene data show CDR1 as SGHAT and CDR2 as FQNNGV. The DNA of the CDR3 is TGTGCCAGCAGAACTAATATCGGAGTCGCTGAAGCTTTCTTT. Its protein is CASRTNIGVAEAFF.

This rearrangement joins TRBV7-9 to TRBJ2-7, with a weak D call TRBD1 (7 bases). Trimming removed 5 bases at V and 0 bases at J, with 14 bases between. Germline assignment: CDR1 SEHNR and CDR2 FQNEAQ (reference sequence). The length of the CDR3 is 15 residues. The CDR3 reads CASSGGDSYSYEQYF. The CDR3 DNA sequence: TGTGCCAGCAGCGGAGGGGACAGTTACTCCTACGAGCAGTACTTC.

The chain uses TRBV5-6 and TRBJ1-1; 7 bases align to TRBD1. Per germline, CDR1 SGHDT and CDR2 YYEEEE. With V trimmed by 0 bases and J by 0 bases, 2 bases remained unmatched. The CDR3 sequence is 15 residues long. The CDR3 here is CASSLATGVNTEAFF. The CDR3 DNA reads as TGTGCCAGCAGCTTGGCAACAGGGGTGAACACTGAAGCTTTCTTT.

The genes are TRBV27 and TRBJ2-1, with 15 bases lining up with TRBD2. The CDR3 length is 16 residues. V shed 4 bases and J 10 bases; nucleotides not matched to a gene: 8. CDR1 and CDR2 (germline): MNHEY, SMNVEV (reference sequence). The CDR3 reads CASSSPGTSGGTEQFF. The CDR3 DNA sequence: TGTGCCAGCAGTTCCCCAGGGACTAGCGGGGGGACAGAGCAGTTCTTC.

As DNA, the CDR3 is TGTGCCAGCAGGGACAGGAAGATTTCACCCCTCCACTTT. It encodes CASRDRKISPLHF. V is TRBV2 and J is TRBJ1-6, with TRBD1 matching over 7 bases. The CDR3 spans 13 residues. With 6 bases clipped from V and 9 bases from J, the junction kept 5 bases outside the gene matches. Per the germline V gene, CDR1 is SNHLY and CDR2 is FYNNEI.

The V gene is TRBV28, the J gene TRBJ2-5; D uncertain. CDR3 length: 13 residues. The germline V gene has CDR1 MDHEN and CDR2 SYDVKM. The V and J ends lost 5 bases and 4 bases respectively, with 11 bases between them. DNA of the CDR3: TGTGCCAGCAGTGCCCGCCCAGGAGAGACCCAGTACTTC. Translated, it gives CASSARPGETQYF.

In its sample, this clone was seen once. The chain couples TRBV9 to TRBJ2-3; 9 bases map to TRBD2. The CDR3 length is 16 residues. CDR1 and CDR2 from the germline V gene are SGDLS and YYNGEE. Trimming took 3 bases from V and 7 from J; bases not matched to a gene: 12. This chain's CDR3 is CASSAPGRGGLNTQYF. CDR3 DNA sequence: TGTGCCAGCAGCGCTCCTGGGCGGGGGGGCTTAAATACGCAGTATTTT.

To note about this clone: Other DNA sequences in the sample encode the same CDR3. The chain employs TRBV27 and TRBJ2-7, with D perhaps matching TRBD1 (6 bases). V lost 5 bases, J lost 3 bases, and 8 bases lay in between. The CDR3 has 12 amino acids. The germline V gene has CDR1 MNHEY and CDR2 SMNVEV (reference sequence). CDR3 amino acids: CASSRGGYEQYF. The CDR3 nucleotides read TGTGCCAGCAGTCGAGGGGGCTACGAGCAGTACTTC.

J is TRBJ2-7 and V is TRBV12-5; TRBD1 might be the D (6 bases). The germline V and J ends were trimmed by 3 bases and 1 base, with 13 bases remaining between them. The CDR3 has 15 residues. The germline CDR1 and CDR2 sequences are LGHNT and FRNRAP. CDR3 sequence reads: CASGLSTGPSYEQYF. Written as DNA, the CDR3 is TGTGCTAGTGGTTTATCGACAGGCCCTTCCTACGAGCAGTACTTC.

The V and J genes are TRBV25-1 and TRBJ2-1; TRBD1 agrees at 10 bases. CDR3 length equals 17 residues. Germline V CDR1 and CDR2: MGHDK, SYGVNS. The junction had 8 bases not matched to a gene; V was cut back by 2 bases and J by 4 bases. CDR3 coding DNA: TGTGCCAGCAGTGAAGTAGGGGGGACAGGGGCGTACAATGAGCAGTTCTTC. Its translation is CASSEVGGTGAYNEQFF.

The rearrangement uses TRBV28 and TRBJ1-1, with a tentative D call TRBD1 (6 bases). This CDR3 contains 13 residues. Germline-derived CDR1 and CDR2 are MDHEN and SYDVKM. Trimming removed 6 bases at V and 6 bases at J, with 14 bases between. The CDR3 nucleotides read TGTGCCAGCAGACCACCAGGGGCTGCTGAAGCTTTCTTT. Protein product: CASRPPGAAEAFF.

The chain has TRBV18 and TRBJ1-6; no clear D gene. This CDR3 comprises 12 residues. V lost 6 bases, J lost 5 bases, and 5 bases lay in between. The V gene's germline CDR1 is KGHSH and CDR2 LQKENI. This CDR3 reads CASSLDNSPLHF. CDR3 in DNA: TGTGCCAGCTCTCTAGATAATTCACCCCTCCACTTT.

This sequence joins TRBV11-2 and TRBJ1-6; 10 bases fit TRBD1. The CDR3 consists of 16 residues. J lost 9 bases, V lost 5 bases, and 10 bases had no gene match. Germline-derived CDR1 and CDR2 are SGHAT and FQNNGV. The CDR3 region is CASSPAGTGAASPLHF. CDR3 DNA: TGTGCCAGCAGCCCCGCCGGGACAGGGGCGGCTTCACCCCTCCACTTT.

CDR3 in DNA: TGTGCCAGCAGAGGGGCGGACATAACCTACGAGCAGTACTTC. It encodes CASRGADITYEQYF. The V gene is TRBV2, the J gene TRBJ2-7; TRBD1 is a possible D gene (5 bases). The CDR3 totals 14 residues. Germline V lookup: CDR1 SNHLY, CDR2 FYNNEI. Trimming removed 6 bases at V and 2 bases at J, with 14 bases between. Looking up the rest from reference TRBV2 and TRBJ2-7 gives the full variable domain: EPEVTQTPSHQVTQMGQEVILRCVPISNHLYFYWYRQILGQKVEFLVSFYNNEISEKSEIFDDQFSVERPDGSNFTLKIRSTKLEDSAMYFCASRGADITYEQYFGPGTRLTVT.

The chain is built from TRBV5-1 and TRBJ1-5; 9 nucleotides match TRBD1. CDR3 length equals 15 residues. Germline CDR1 reads SGHRS; CDR2 reads YFSETQ. Unmatched junction bases numbered 4, after V lost 5 bases and J lost 1 base. The CDR3 coding sequence is TGCGCCAGCAGGGTTGGACAGGGGAGCAATCAGCCCCAGCATTTT. It yields the protein CASRVGQGSNQPQHF.

The chain has TRBV15 and TRBJ2-7; a possible D gene is TRBD1 (6 bases). Trimming removed 8 bases at V and 4 bases at J, with 9 bases between. Per the germline V gene, CDR1 is LNHNV and CDR2 is YYDKDF (reference sequence). This CDR3 is built from 11 residues. Here the CDR3 DNA reads TGTGCCACCTCCGGACAGTACGAGCAGTACTTC. Translation: CATSGQYEQYF.

This clone was observed a single time. This chain joins TRBV7-3 and TRBJ2-1, with TRBD2 matching 8 bases. The CDR3 contains 15 residues. Germline CDR1 is SGHTA and CDR2 is FQGTGA. V lost 3 bases, J lost 5 bases, and 6 bases stayed unmatched. The CDR3 here is CASSFDGGGDNEQFF. As DNA, the CDR3 is TGTGCCAGCAGCTTTGACGGGGGGGGAGACAATGAGCAGTTCTTC.

The chain recombines TRBV18 with TRBJ1-4; D gene uncertain. This CDR3 is built from 12 residues. The germline V gene encodes CDR1 KGHSH and CDR2 LQKENI. The ends were cut back, 7 bases at V and 4 bases at J, with 7 bases in the middle. This CDR3 is CASYSDNEKLFF. As DNA, the CDR3 is TGTGCCAGCTATTCAGATAATGAAAAACTGTTTTTT.

V gene TRBV4-1 combines with J gene TRBJ1-4, with 10 bases matching TRBD1. Looked up from germline, CDR1 is MGHRA and CDR2 is YSYEKL. The CDR3 sequence is 16 residues long. The junction had 6 bases not matched to a gene; V was cut back by 2 bases and J by 6 bases. The DNA of the CDR3 is TGCGCCAGCAGCCAATCTCCGGGACAGGGGTATGAAAAACTGTTTTTT. Translating it yields CASSQSPGQGYEKLFF.

This chain joins TRBV30 and TRBJ2-3; D is undetermined. The CDR3 loop spans 15 amino acids. With 6 bases removed from V and 4 bases from J, the gap between germline ends came to 20 bases. Germline V CDR1 and CDR2: GTSNPN, SVGIG (reference sequence). CDR3 DNA sequence: TGTGCCTGTCGTCTCGCGTCGGCGACTGCAGATACGCAGTATTTT. Encoded protein: CACRLASATADTQYF.

The chain is built from TRBV7-6 and TRBJ2-3; 8 bases agree with TRBD2. The trim removed 4 bases at V and 4 bases at J, leaving 4 bases unmatched. The CDR3 consists of 14 residues. CDR1 and CDR2 (germline): SGHVS, FNYEAQ. CDR3 sequence reads: CASSSAGGSDTQYF. The CDR3 DNA sequence: TGTGCCAGCAGCTCCGCGGGGGGCTCAGATACGCAGTATTTT.

The V and J genes are TRBV6-5 and TRBJ1-1; D uncertain. This CDR3 has 14 amino acids. Germline CDR1 and CDR2: MNHEY and SVGAGI. Trimming stripped 3 bases from V and 4 bases from J, with 12 bases between. The CDR3 protein is CASSYLSSGTEAFF. The CDR3 nucleotides read TGTGCCAGCAGTTATTTAAGTTCCGGCACTGAAGCTTTCTTT.

The J gene is TRBJ2-5, the V gene TRBV19; 10 bases map to TRBD1. This CDR3 comprises 16 residues. Germline assignment: CDR1 LNHDA and CDR2 SQIVND (reference sequence). Losses at the gene ends were 3 bases for V and 5 bases for J; bases not matched to a gene: 9. CDR3 sequence: CASSIFGTGVGETQYF. CDR3 DNA: TGTGCCAGTAGTATTTTCGGGACAGGGGTTGGGGAGACCCAGTACTTC.

The chain joins TRBV7-9 to TRBJ2-1, with a tentative D call TRBD1 (5 bases). Germline values: CDR1 SEHNR, CDR2 FQNEAQ (reference sequence). V was pared by 11 bases and J by 8 bases, with 19 bases between. This CDR3 has 13 amino acids. The CDR3 protein is CAVHRPLGDEQFF. For the CDR3, the DNA is TGTGCCGTACACAGACCCTTAGGGGATGAGCAGTTCTTC.